The following is a T cell receptor beta chain sequence with its context. The antigen is undetermined. The V segment lost 0 bases and the J segment 3 bases; nucleotides outside the gene matches: 10. Germline V gene sequence: CDR1 SGHRS, CDR2 YFSETQ. There are 17 residues in the CDR3. This specimen comes from a study of OX40 agonist ivuxolimab in advanced cancers. On the study more broadly: Patients receiving dose escalation had hepatocellular carcinoma, melanoma, renal cell or head and neck cancer. Anti-PD-1, anti-PD-L1 or anti-CTLA-4 therapy given earlier was allowed, and 40% had some. Findings and caveats of the study: Also present in some nonresponders was a low level of normalized T-cell clonal expansion. Among the lowest peripheral clonal expansion occurred in 0.1-3.0 mg/kg partial responders.

Generated by immunoSEQ multiplex PCR, the TCRdb table keeps only in-frame clones and is missing some. The table records approximately 60,000 clones, just under 85% of them present only once. The specimen comprised CD4+ or CD8+ T cells sorted from blood, sampled in a trial of the OX40 agonist ivuxolimab. This TCR was recovered from an adult with an advanced solid tumor such as melanoma, head and neck, liver or kidney cancer. J is TRBJ2-5 and V is TRBV5-1; 8 bases are shared with TRBD2. The CDR3 reads CASSLEQMTSAEETQYF. CDR3 coding DNA: TGCGCCAGCAGCTTGGAGCAAATGACTAGCGCGGAAGAGACCCAGTACTTC.